The text below deals with one T cell receptor (beta chain). What it binds is unknown. Germline-derived CDR1 and CDR2 are MDHEN and SYDVKM. CDR3 length equals 16 residues. V was pared by 4 bases and J by 1 base, with 7 bases of the junction left unmatched. The data stem from a study of T cell responses to AZD1222 COVID-19 vaccine. Study-wide results and limits: Spike was spanned by vaccine-associated CD4 TCRs, which were dominant at 160-218 and 743-854. There were mostly white British donors and more females than males, and clonal diversity was possibly underestimated.

Measured with immunoSEQ multiplex PCR; TCRdb has only the in-frame clones, and not every one. The sample shows over 55,000 clones, 60% to 85% of them seen only once. This sequence joins TRBV28 and TRBJ2-7; 10 nucleotides match TRBD2. Sequencing was performed on peripheral blood, taken 28 days after the second AZD1222 dose. The sequence was obtained from an adult who received the AZD1222 COVID-19 vaccine. The CDR3 is CASSSPASGGSYEQYF. The CDR3 DNA reads as TGTGCCAGCAGTTCACCCGCTAGCGGGGGTTCCTACGAGCAGTACTTC.